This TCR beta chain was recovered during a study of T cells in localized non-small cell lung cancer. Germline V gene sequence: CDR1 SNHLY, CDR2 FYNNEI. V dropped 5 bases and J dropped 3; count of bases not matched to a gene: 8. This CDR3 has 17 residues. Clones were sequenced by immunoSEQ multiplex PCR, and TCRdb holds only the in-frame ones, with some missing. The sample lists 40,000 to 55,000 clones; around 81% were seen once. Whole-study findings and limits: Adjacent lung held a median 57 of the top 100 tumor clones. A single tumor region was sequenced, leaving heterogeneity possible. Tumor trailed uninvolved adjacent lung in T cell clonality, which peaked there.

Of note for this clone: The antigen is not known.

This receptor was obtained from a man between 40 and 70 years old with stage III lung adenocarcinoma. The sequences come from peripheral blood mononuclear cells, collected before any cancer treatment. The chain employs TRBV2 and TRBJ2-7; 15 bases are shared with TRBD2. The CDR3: CASSRTSGGAIVYEQYF. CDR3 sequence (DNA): TGTGCCAGCAGTAGGACTAGCGGGGGGGCAATCGTCTACGAGCAGTACTTC.